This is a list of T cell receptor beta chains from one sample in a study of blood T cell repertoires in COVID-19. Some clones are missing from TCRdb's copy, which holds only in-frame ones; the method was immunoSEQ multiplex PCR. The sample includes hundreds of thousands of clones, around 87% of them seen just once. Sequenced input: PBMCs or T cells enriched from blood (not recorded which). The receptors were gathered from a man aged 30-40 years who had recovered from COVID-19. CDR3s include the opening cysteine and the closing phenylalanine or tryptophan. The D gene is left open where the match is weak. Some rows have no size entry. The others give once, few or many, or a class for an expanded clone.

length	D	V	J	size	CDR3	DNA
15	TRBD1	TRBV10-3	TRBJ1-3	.	CAISPGTGSGNTIYF	TGTGCCATCAGCCCCGGGACAGGCTCTGGAAACACCATATATTTT
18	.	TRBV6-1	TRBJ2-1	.	CASSEKPTIAFSYNEQFF	TGTGCCAGCAGTGAGAAACCCACTATTGCGTTCTCCTACAATGAGCAGTTCTTC
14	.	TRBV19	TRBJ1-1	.	CASSIGTSNTEAFF	TGTGCCAGTAGTATTGGGACAAGCAACACTGAAGCTTTCTTT
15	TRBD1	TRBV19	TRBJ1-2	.	CASSITPYRQGGYTF	TGTGCCAGTAGTATCACCCCTTACCGACAGGGCGGCTACACCTTC
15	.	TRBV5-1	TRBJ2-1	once	CASSWGGGGYNEQFF	TGCGCCAGCAGCTGGGGGGGCGGGGGCTACAATGAGCAGTTCTTC
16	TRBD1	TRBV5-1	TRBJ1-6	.	CASSPSGGSYNSPLHF	TGCGCCAGCAGCCCGTCAGGGGGCTCCTATAATTCACCCCTCCACTTT
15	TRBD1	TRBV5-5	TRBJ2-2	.	CASSFRQGNTGELFF	TGTGCCAGCAGCTTTCGACAGGGGAACACCGGGGAGCTGTTTTTT
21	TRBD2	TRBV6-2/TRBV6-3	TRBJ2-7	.	CASSKQPKLTSGTRTVHEQYF	TGTGCCAGCAGTAAACAGCCCAAACTGACTAGCGGGACTCGTACAGTCCACGAGCAGTACTTC
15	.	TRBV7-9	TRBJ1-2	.	CASSLGGQGIYGYTF	TGTGCCAGCAGCTTAGGGGGGCAGGGGATCTATGGCTACACCTTC
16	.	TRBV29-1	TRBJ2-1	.	CSVEDPDRSSYNEQFF	TGCAGCGTTGAAGATCCCGACAGAAGCTCCTACAATGAGCAGTTCTTC
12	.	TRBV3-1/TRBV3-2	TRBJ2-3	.	CASGRTTDTQYF	TGTGCCAGCGGCAGAACCACAGATACGCAGTATTTT
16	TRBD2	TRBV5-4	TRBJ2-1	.	CASSFYSGGPYNEQFF	TGTGCCAGCAGCTTCTATAGCGGGGGTCCCTACAATGAGCAGTTCTTC
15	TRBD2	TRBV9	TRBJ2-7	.	CASSPTSGSSYEQYF	TGTGCCAGCAGCCCTACTAGCGGGAGCTCCTACGAGCAGTACTTC
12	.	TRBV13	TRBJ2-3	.	CASSSFGDTQYF	TGTGCCAGCAGCTCCTTCGGGGATACGCAGTATTTT
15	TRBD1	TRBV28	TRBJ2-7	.	CASSSTDRISYEQYF	TGTGCCAGCAGTTCTACGGACAGGATCTCCTACGAGCAGTACTTC
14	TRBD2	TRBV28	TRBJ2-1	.	CASSLASGRLEQFF	TGTGCCAGCAGTTTAGCTAGCGGGAGGCTTGAGCAGTTCTTC
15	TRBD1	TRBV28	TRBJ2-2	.	CASSPGQPNTGELFF	TGTGCCAGCAGTCCGGGACAGCCGAACACCGGGGAGCTGTTTTTT
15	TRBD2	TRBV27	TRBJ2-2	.	CASSLLAGNTGELFF	TGTGCCAGCAGTTTATTAGCGGGGAACACCGGGGAGCTGTTTTTT
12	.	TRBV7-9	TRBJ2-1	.	CASSLRGNEQFF	TGTGCCAGCAGCTTACGCGGGAATGAGCAGTTCTTC
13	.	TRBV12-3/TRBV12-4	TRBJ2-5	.	CASSPRAGETQYF	TGTGCCAGCAGTCCACGGGCGGGGGAGACCCAGTACTTC
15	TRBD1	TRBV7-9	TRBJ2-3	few	CASSLGQGMADTQYF	TGTGCCAGCAGCCTGGGACAGGGGATGGCAGATACGCAGTATTTT
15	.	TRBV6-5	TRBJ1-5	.	CASSSWGGSNQPQHF	TGTGCCAGCAGTTCCTGGGGGGGTAGCAATCAGCCCCAGCATTTT
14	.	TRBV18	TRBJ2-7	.	CASSPETSSYEQYF	TGTGCCAGCTCACCCGAGACTAGCTCCTACGAGCAGTACTTC
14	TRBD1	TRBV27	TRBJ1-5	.	CASSFGRGNQPQHF	TGTGCCAGCAGTTTTGGCAGGGGGAATCAGCCCCAGCATTTT
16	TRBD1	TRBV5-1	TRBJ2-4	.	CASSLGQGLAKNIQYF	TGCGCCAGCAGCTTGGGACAGGGCTTAGCCAAAAACATTCAGTACTTC
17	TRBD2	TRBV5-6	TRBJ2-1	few	CASSPIGTSGRKNEQFF	TGTGCCAGCAGCCCGATCGGGACTAGCGGGAGAAAGAATGAGCAGTTCTTC
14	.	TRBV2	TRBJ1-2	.	CASTGTYRGYGYTF	TGTGCCAGCACAGGGACATACAGAGGGTATGGCTACACCTTC
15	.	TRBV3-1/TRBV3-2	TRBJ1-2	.	CASSRTESLVYGYTF	TGTGCCAGCAGCCGGACAGAATCACTGGTCTATGGCTACACCTTC
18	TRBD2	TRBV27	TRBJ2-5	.	CASSPIRTSGRARETQYF	TGTGCCAGCAGTCCAATCCGGACTAGCGGGAGGGCGAGGGAGACCCAGTACTTC
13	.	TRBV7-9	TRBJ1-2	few	CASSLAGGLGYTF	TGTGCCAGCAGCTTAGCGGGAGGCTTGGGCTACACCTTC
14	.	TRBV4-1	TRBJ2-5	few	CASSQGPSQETQYF	TGCGCCAGCAGCCAAGGTCCCAGCCAAGAGACCCAGTACTTC
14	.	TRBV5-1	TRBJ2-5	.	CASARDGRQETQYF	TGCGCCAGCGCCAGGGATGGAAGGCAAGAGACCCAGTACTTC
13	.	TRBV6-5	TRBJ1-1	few	CASSSGGSAEAFF	TGTGCCAGCAGTTCCGGGGGTTCGGCTGAAGCTTTCTTT
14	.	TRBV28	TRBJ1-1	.	CASSPGVRTAEAFF	TGTGCCAGCAGCCCCGGGGTGCGAACAGCTGAAGCTTTCTTT
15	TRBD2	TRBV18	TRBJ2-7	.	CASSPRTSGSVEQYF	TGTGCCAGCTCACCCCGGACTAGCGGCTCCGTAGAGCAGTACTTC
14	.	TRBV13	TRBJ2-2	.	CASSLGPGTGELFF	TGTGCCAGCAGCTTAGGCCCCGGGACCGGGGAGCTGTTTTTT
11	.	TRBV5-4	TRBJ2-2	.	CASRGGGELFF	TGTGCCAGCAGAGGAGGGGGGGAGCTGTTTTTT